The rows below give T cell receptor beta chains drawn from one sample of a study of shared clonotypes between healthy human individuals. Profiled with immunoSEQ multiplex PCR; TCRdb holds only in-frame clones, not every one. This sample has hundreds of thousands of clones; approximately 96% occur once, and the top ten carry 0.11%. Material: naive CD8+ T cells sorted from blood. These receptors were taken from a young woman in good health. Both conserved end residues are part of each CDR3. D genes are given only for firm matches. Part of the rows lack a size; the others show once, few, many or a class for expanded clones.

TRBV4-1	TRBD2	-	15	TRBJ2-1	TGCGCCAGCAGCCAGGGGGGACTAGGCTACAATGAGCAGTTCTTC	CASSQGGLGYNEQFF
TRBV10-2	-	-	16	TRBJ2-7	TGCGCCAGCTTGCATCCCTCAGGCGGCTACTCCTACGAGCAGTACTTC	CASLHPSGGYSYEQYF
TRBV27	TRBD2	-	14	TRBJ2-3	TGTGCCAGCAGTTTAGCGGGAGATCCAGATACGCAGTATTTT	CASSLAGDPDTQYF
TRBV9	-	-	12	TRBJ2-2	TGTGCCAGCAGCGTAGGTGTCAGGGAGCTGTTTTTT	CASSVGVRELFF
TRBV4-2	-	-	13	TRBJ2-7	TGTGCCAGCAGCCAAGGACAGGCCTACGAGCAGTACTTC	CASSQGQAYEQYF
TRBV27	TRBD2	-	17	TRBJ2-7	TGTGCCAGCAGTCCCACCGGGACTAGCGGGAGGTTCTACGAGCAGTACTTC	CASSPTGTSGRFYEQYF
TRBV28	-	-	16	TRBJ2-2	TGTGCCAGCAGTTTAAACCATCGACAGACGTCCGGGGAGCTGTTTTTT	CASSLNHRQTSGELFF
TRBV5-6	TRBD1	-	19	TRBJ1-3	TGTGCCAGCAGTCATAGACAGGGGGCGCAAAGGGCGCAATCACACACCATATATTTT	CASSHRQGAQRAQSHTIYF
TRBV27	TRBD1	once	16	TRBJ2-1	TGTGCCAGCCTAGACCTAACAGGGGGCATTTACAATGAGCAGTTCTTC	CASLDLTGGIYNEQFF
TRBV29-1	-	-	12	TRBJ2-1	TGCAGCACGTCGGACAGCATCAATGAGCAGTTCTTC	CSTSDSINEQFF
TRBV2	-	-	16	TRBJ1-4	TGTGCCAGCAGTGAAGCGTCCGGGGGCCCCAATGAAAAACTGTTTTTT	CASSEASGGPNEKLFF
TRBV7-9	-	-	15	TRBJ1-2	TGTGCCAGCAGCTTAGCCGGGACACCCATCTATGGCTACACCTTC	CASSLAGTPIYGYTF